The source of this T cell receptor (beta chain) is a study of beta chain features in type 1 diabetes. Germline assignment: CDR1 MGHRA and CDR2 YSYEKL. V dropped 2 bases and J dropped 6 bases, with 17 bases sitting between them. This CDR3 is built from 15 residues. Based on CD45RO/CCR7/CD25/CD127/CD95/CD27, CD4+ regulatory, stem cell-like memory, naive and central memory cells were sorted. This clone was observed a handful of times. Sequenced material consisted of expressed TCRB transcripts (all of the isolated RNA was reverse transcribed). The method was immunoSEQ multiplex PCR; TCRdb's version includes in-frame clones alone and lacks a portion of them. The sample holds fewer than 500,000 clones; roughly 13% are singletons and the top ten take less than 0.04%.

The clonotype comes from a man aged 30 to 45 in good health. Sequenced sample: naive CD4+ T cells from blood. The V call is TRBV4-1, the J call TRBJ2-7; no clear D gene. DNA for the CDR3: TGCGCCAGCAGCCAAATGTCCTCCGGGTGGAGCGAGCAGTACTTC. It yields the protein CASSQMSSGWSEQYF.